This T cell receptor (beta chain) was sequenced for a study of cytomegalovirus exposure and HLA in healthy donors. Across the study: The same platform was used for the approximately 120 validation repertoires as for the 666 first-cohort repertoires, as reported in a later analysis.

Produced via immunoSEQ multiplex PCR; TCRdb's table is partial and in-frame only. The sample has a few hundred thousand clones, around nine tenths seen once. The donors were part of the validation cohort, which consisted of some 120 subjects and was separate from the first cohort of under 850 subjects. As for this clone: Other DNA variants within this sample encode the same CDR3.

The ends were cut back, 6 bases at V and 1 base at J, with 13 bases in the middle. Per germline, CDR1 MNHEY and CDR2 SVGAGI. The CDR3 is made up of 14 amino acids. This chain connects TRBV6-5 to TRBJ2-7; no clear D. The specimen sequenced was PBMCs. The TCR comes from a woman aged 18-35 years in good health and CMV-seronegative. CDR3 amino acids: CASRSTGSSYEQYF. The CDR3 DNA reads TGTGCCAGCAGATCCACGGGTTCATCCTACGAGCAGTACTTC.